What follows describes a single T cell receptor beta chain. As yet, its antigen is unknown. The data were obtained in a study of T cell responses to AZD1222 COVID-19 vaccine. Study results and limitations: Two AZD1222 doses significantly raised spike-specific TCR breadth and depth over controls.

The germline CDR1 and CDR2 sequences are MNHEY and SVGAGI. V trimming: 6 bases; J trimming: 3 bases; junction bases outside the gene matches: 7. The CDR3 totals 15 residues. Profiling relied on immunoSEQ multiplex PCR, and the TCRdb table lists in-frame clones only, not all of them. The sample holds 130,000 or so clones, around 83% seen once. The V gene is TRBV6-5, the J gene TRBJ1-5; TRBD1 agrees at 8 bases. The source is an adult who received the AZD1222 COVID-19 vaccine. The specimen was peripheral blood, collected 28 days after the second AZD1222 dose. CDR3 nucleotide sequence: TGTGCCAGCAGGGACAGGGCCGTATACAATCAGCCCCAGCATTTT. Amino acids: CASRDRAVYNQPQHF.